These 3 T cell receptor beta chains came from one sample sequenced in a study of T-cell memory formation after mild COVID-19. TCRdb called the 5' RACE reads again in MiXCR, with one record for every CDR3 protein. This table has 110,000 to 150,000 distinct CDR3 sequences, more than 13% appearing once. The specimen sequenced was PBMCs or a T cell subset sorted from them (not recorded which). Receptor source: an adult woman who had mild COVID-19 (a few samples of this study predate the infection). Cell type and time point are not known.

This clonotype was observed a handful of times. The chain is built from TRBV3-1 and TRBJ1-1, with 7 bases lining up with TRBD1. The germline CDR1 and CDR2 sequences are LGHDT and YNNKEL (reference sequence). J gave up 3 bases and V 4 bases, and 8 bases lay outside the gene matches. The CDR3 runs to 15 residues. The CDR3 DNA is TGTGCCAGCAGCCTGACAGGGCCGGTGGACACTGAAGCTTTCTTT. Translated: CASSLTGPVDTEAFF.

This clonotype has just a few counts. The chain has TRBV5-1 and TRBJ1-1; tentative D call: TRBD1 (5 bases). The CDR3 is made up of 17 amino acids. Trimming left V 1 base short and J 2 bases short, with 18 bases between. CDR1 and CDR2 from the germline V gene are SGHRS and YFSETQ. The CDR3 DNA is TGCGCCAGCAGCTTGAAGAGACAGAGTGGGAAAAACACTGAAGCTTTCTTT. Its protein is CASSLKRQSGKNTEAFF. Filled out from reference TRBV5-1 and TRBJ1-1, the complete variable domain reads KAGVTQTPRYLIKTRGQQVTLSCSPISGHRSVSWYQQTPGQGLQFLFEYFSETQRNKGNFPGRFSGRQFSNSRSEMNVSTLELGDSALYLCASSLKRQSGKNTEAFFGQGTRLTVV.

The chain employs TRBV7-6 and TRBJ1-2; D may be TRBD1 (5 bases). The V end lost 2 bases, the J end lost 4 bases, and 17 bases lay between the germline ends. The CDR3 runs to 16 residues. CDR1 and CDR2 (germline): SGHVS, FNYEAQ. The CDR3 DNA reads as TGTGCCAGCAGCTTATACCCAGAGGGACGGAGCTATGGCTACACCTTC. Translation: CASSLYPEGRSYGYTF. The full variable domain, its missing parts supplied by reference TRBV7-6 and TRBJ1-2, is GAGVSQSPRYKVTKRGQDVALRCDPISGHVSLYWYRQALGQGPEFLTYFNYEAQQDKSGLPNDRFSAERPEGSISTLTIQRTEQRDSAMYRCASSLYPEGRSYGYTFGSGTRLTVV.